This T cell receptor (beta chain) was found in a study of blood T cell repertoires in COVID-19. Overall study context: T cells, B-cell-depleted T cells, or PBMCs supplied cDNA or gDNA.

As processed by the authors: Reference gene primer amplification gave nucleated cell count estimates. Profiled with immunoSEQ multiplex PCR; TCRdb holds only in-frame clones, not every one. That table is the source of V, J and clone size, and D and trimming were worked out from the DNA. Here the sample spans just over 250,000 clones, 88% being singletons. The clonotype comes from a woman between 65 and 79 years old with COVID-19, enrolled during active disease. Sequencing was done on a sample of peripheral blood.

CDR3: CASSLFRQDEKLFF. The CDR3 coding sequence is TGTGCCAGCAGTCTCTTTAGACAGGATGAAAAACTGTTTTTT. The V call is TRBV6-6, the J call TRBJ1-4; possible D gene TRBD1, 6 bases. The V and J ends lost 5 bases and 6 bases respectively, with 13 bases between them. CDR1 MNHNY and CDR2 SVGAGI come from the germline V gene (reference sequence). There are 14 residues in the CDR3.